This passage covers 25 T cell receptor beta chains from one sample sequenced in a study of CD8+CD57+ T cells in acquired aplastic anemia. It was patients with CD8+CD57+ cell expansion by flow cytometry who were chosen for sequencing. Investigators profiled TCR beta VDJ and CDR3 from genomic DNA template. TCRdb reprocessed the reads with MiXCR, giving one entry per CDR3 protein. The sample has some 150,000 distinct CDR3 sequences, over 55% seen once. Sequencing input: sorted CD4+, CD8+, or CD8+CD57+ T cells (not recorded which) from PBMCs. All receptors come from a human donor with aplastic anemia.

The chain joins TRBV20-1 to TRBJ1-2; D not certain. Germline V gene sequence: CDR1 DFQATT, CDR2 SNEGSKA (reference sequence). The CDR3 runs to 10 residues. Trimming took off 2 bases at V and 8 bases at J, with 6 bases between the two ends. The CDR3 DNA reads TGCAGTGCTAGACATGGAGGCTACACCTTC. Amino acids: CSARHGGYTF.

The chain is built from TRBV5-1 and TRBJ1-2; 7 nucleotides line up with TRBD1. CDR3 length: 16 residues. Germline V gene lookup returns CDR1 SGHRS and CDR2 YFSETQ. Trimming at V came to 0 bases and at J to 4 bases, leaving 9 bases not matched to a gene. The CDR3 DNA is TGCGCCAGCAGCTTGGGACAGGGCGCACCTAGCTATGGCTACACCTTC. Residues: CASSLGQGAPSYGYTF. The full variable domain, in which reference TRBV5-1 and TRBJ1-2 provide the parts outside the CDR3, is KAGVTQTPRYLIKTRGQQVTLSCSPISGHRSVSWYQQTPGQGLQFLFEYFSETQRNKGNFPGRFSGRQFSNSRSEMNVSTLELGDSALYLCASSLGQGAPSYGYTFGSGTRLTVV.

This clonotype turned up a few times. J is TRBJ2-7 and V is TRBV7-8; tentative D call: TRBD1 (6 bases). The CDR3 consists of 15 residues. Between the trimmed V and J ends, which lost 4 bases and 2 bases, there was a span of 15 bases. In germline, CDR1 is SGHVS, CDR2 FQNEAQ. This CDR3 reads CASSYGQTPTYEQYF. The CDR3 coding sequence is TGTGCCAGCAGCTATGGACAGACTCCTACCTACGAGCAGTACTTC. Using reference TRBV7-8 and TRBJ2-7 for the parts outside the CDR3, the full variable domain is GAGVSQSPRYKVAKRGQDVALRCDPISGHVSLFWYQQALGQGPEFLTYFQNEAQLDKSGLPSDRFFAERPEGSVSTLKIQRTQQEDSAVYLCASSYGQTPTYEQYFGPGTRLTVT.

Comments on this clonotype: Germline and junction disagree at one end, which may indicate a read error. This rearrangement joins TRBV25-1 to TRBJ1-6, with 11 bases aligning to TRBD1. The CDR3 loop spans 13 amino acids. Looked up from germline, CDR1 is MGHDK and CDR2 is SYGVNS. The CDR3 protein is CASRGQGVRPRHF. For the CDR3, the DNA is TGTGCCAGCAGGGGACAGGGGGTTCGGCCCCGCCACTTT. The full variable domain, completed using reference TRBV25-1 and TRBJ1-6, is EADIYQTPRYLVIGTGKKITLECSQTMGHDKMYWYQQDPGMELHLIHYSYGVNSTEKGDLSSESTVSRIRTEHFPLTLESARPSHTSQYLCASRGQGVRPRHFGNGTRLTVT.

The chain carries TRBV25-1 and TRBJ2-5, with 7 bases lining up with TRBD2. Germline CDR1 and CDR2: MGHDK and SYGVNS. The CDR3 extends over 16 amino acids. V dropped 1 base and J dropped 2; count of bases not matched to a gene: 7. The CDR3 loop reads CASSEWTVGGQETQYF. The DNA for the CDR3 is TGTGCCAGCAGTGAATGGACGGTGGGGGGGCAAGAGACCCAGTACTTC. Looking up the rest from reference TRBV25-1 and TRBJ2-5 gives the full variable domain: EADIYQTPRYLVIGTGKKITLECSQTMGHDKMYWYQQDPGMELHLIHYSYGVNSTEKGDLSSESTVSRIRTEHFPLTLESARPSHTSQYLCASSEWTVGGQETQYFGPGTRLLVL.

Here the CDR3 DNA reads TGTGCCATCAGCGTGGGTGGCAGGTCCGGGAATCAAGAGACCCAGTACTTC. Its translation: CAISVGGRSGNQETQYF. The chain recombines TRBV10-3 with TRBJ2-5; D might be TRBD2 (5 bases). Trimming removed 6 bases from V and 2 bases from J, with 22 bases in between. The CDR3 is made up of 17 amino acids. The germline gives CDR1 ENHRY, CDR2 SYGVKD.

The chain joins TRBV15 to TRBJ2-5; D may be TRBD2 (5 bases). This CDR3 region has 15 residues. The V gene's germline CDR1 is LNHNV and CDR2 YYDKDF (reference sequence). V lost 1 base and J 3 bases, leaving 12 bases between the germline ends. CDR3 region: CATSRGQGREETQYF. The DNA of the CDR3 is TGTGCCACCAGCAGAGGGCAAGGGCGGGAAGAGACCCAGTACTTC.

This chain joins TRBV5-6 and TRBJ2-7; possibly TRBD2 for D (6 bases). Germline V gene data show CDR1 as SGHDT and CDR2 as YYEEEE. This CDR3 has 15 amino acids. The V and J ends lost 3 bases and 5 bases respectively, with 18 bases between them. The chain's CDR3 is CASSSGPPSGDEQYF. The CDR3 region has the DNA TGTGCCAGCAGCTCCGGACCTCCCTCGGGGGACGAGCAGTACTTC.

This clonotype was counted only a few times. The gene calls are TRBV9 and TRBJ2-7; the D gene is possibly TRBD1 (5 bases). V lost 6 bases, J lost 6 bases, and 10 bases lay in between. CDR3 size: 11 residues. Per germline, CDR1 SGDLS and CDR2 YYNGEE. This CDR3 reads CASKVGVEQYF. CDR3 bases: TGTGCCAGCAAGGTAGGGGTCGAGCAGTACTTC.

On this clonotype itself: At one boundary the junction diverges from the germline segment, which might be a read error. The chain employs TRBV7-3 and TRBJ2-1, with D unclear. The CDR3 loop spans 14 amino acids. Germline V gene data show CDR1 as SGHTA and CDR2 as FQGTGA. The chain's CDR3 is CASTLGLSYNEQFF. DNA for the CDR3: TGCGCCAGCACCTTAGGGCTCTCCTACAATGAGCAGTTCTTC.

The chain uses TRBV6-4 and TRBJ2-3; D remains unclear. The CDR3 contains 12 residues. V was clipped by 2 bases and J by 1 base, with 1 base between them. Germline CDR1 MRHNA, CDR2 SNTAGT. CDR3 sequence (DNA): TGTGCCAGCAGTGACGGCACAGATACGCAGTATTTT. Protein product: CASSDGTDTQYF.

J is TRBJ2-1 and V is TRBV19; TRBD1 agrees at 7 bases. J lost 2 bases, V lost 3 bases, and 4 bases had no gene match. The CDR3 has 15 amino acids. Germline V gene data show CDR1 as LNHDA and CDR2 as SQIVND (reference sequence). The CDR3 DNA sequence: TGTGCCAGTAGTATCCGACAGGGTCCCTACAATGAGCAGTTCTTC. Encoded protein: CASSIRQGPYNEQFF.

The chain employs TRBV19 and TRBJ2-3, with TRBD1 as a possible D gene (6 bases). Germline CDR1 is LNHDA and CDR2 is SQIVND (reference sequence). Between the trimmed V and J ends, which lost 4 bases and 4 bases, there was a span of 18 bases. The CDR3 totals 16 residues. The CDR3 DNA sequence: TGTGCCAGTAGTAGAAATCCAGGGGTAAGAGCAGATACGCAGTATTTT. Its protein is CASSRNPGVRADTQYF. Complete variable domain (other parts from reference TRBV19 and TRBJ2-3): DGGITQSPKYLFRKEGQNVTLSCEQNLNHDAMYWYRQDPGQGLRLIYYSQIVNDFQKGDIAEGYSVSREKKESFPLTVTSAQKNPTAFYLCASSRNPGVRADTQYFGPGTRLTVL.

V is TRBV5-1 and J is TRBJ2-3; D is ambiguous. CDR1 SGHRS and CDR2 YFSETQ come from the germline V gene. CDR3 length: 14 residues. V was cut by 0 bases and J by 1 base, with 6 bases left in between. The CDR3 region is CASSLARRTDTQYF. For the CDR3, the DNA is TGCGCCAGCAGCTTGGCAAGGCGCACAGATACGCAGTATTTT.

V and J are TRBV7-2 and TRBJ2-3; D may be TRBD2 (5 bases). V was cut by 8 bases and J by 1 base, with 10 bases left in between. Germline loops: CDR1 SGHTA, CDR2 FQGNSA. CDR3 size: 13 residues. CDR3 sequence: CASGEGGTDTQYF. CDR3 sequence (DNA): TGTGCCAGCGGTGAGGGAGGCACAGATACGCAGTATTTT.

A few counts support this clonotype. The chain recombines TRBV20-1 with TRBJ2-1; D remains ambiguous. V was pared by 6 bases and J by 0 bases, with 9 bases between. Germline V gene lookup returns CDR1 DFQATT and CDR2 SNEGSKA (reference sequence). The length of the CDR3 is 13 residues. In DNA, the CDR3 is TGCAGTGCCAAAGCCCTCTCCTACAATGAGCAGTTCTTC. It translates to CSAKALSYNEQFF.

V gene TRBV12-3 or TRBV12-4 combines with J gene TRBJ1-5; D is unresolved. The CDR3 loop spans 14 amino acids. Deletions cut 5 bases from V and 1 base from J, with 9 bases between. The DNA of the CDR3 is TGTGCCAGCAGTGGCGGTCTGAGCAATCAGCCCCAGCATTTT. This sequence encodes CASSGGLSNQPQHF.

This sequence joins TRBV7-9 and TRBJ1-1; unclear D gene. Trimming removed 3 bases at V and 1 base at J, with 12 bases between. The CDR3 loop spans 15 amino acids. CDR1 SEHNR and CDR2 FQNEAQ come from the germline V gene (reference sequence). The CDR3 region is CASSLPLGGNTEAFF. The CDR3 DNA sequence: TGTGCCAGCAGCTTGCCCCTGGGAGGGAACACTGAAGCTTTCTTT.

The chain joins TRBV6-5 to TRBJ2-3; 14 bases align to TRBD2. Per the germline V gene, CDR1 is MNHEY and CDR2 is SVGAGI. V lost 6 bases to trimming and J lost 1 base; unmatched junction nucleotides: 3. The CDR3 runs 16 residues. The CDR3 region is CASSRLAGGGTDTQYF. The CDR3 nucleotides read TGTGCCAGCAGCAGACTAGCGGGAGGGGGCACAGATACGCAGTATTTT.

This chain links TRBV7-9 with TRBJ1-6; 9 bases line up with TRBD1. Germline V gene sequence: CDR1 SEHNR, CDR2 FQNEAQ (reference sequence). This CDR3 region has 15 residues. The ends lost 3 bases at V and 10 bases at J; junction bases unmatched: 7. The DNA for the CDR3 is TGTGCCAGCAGCTTGGGGACAGGGCGTCGGTCACCCCTCCACTTT. Translating it yields CASSLGTGRRSPLHF.

The genes are TRBV7-3 and TRBJ2-1, with TRBD2 matching over 8 bases. The J segment lost 2 bases and the V segment lost 4 bases, leaving 7 bases of the junction unmatched. Germline CDR1 reads SGHTA; CDR2 reads FQGTGA. This CDR3 is 16 amino acids long. The CDR3 loop reads CASSSIAGTTYNEQFF. CDR3 sequence (DNA): TGTGCCAGCAGCTCAATAGCGGGAACAACCTACAATGAGCAGTTCTTC. Full variable domain (rest looked up from reference TRBV7-3 and TRBJ2-1): GAGVSQTPSNKVTEKGKYVELRCDPISGHTALYWYRQSLGQGPEFLIYFQGTGAADDSGLPNDRFFAVRPEGSVSTLKIQRTERGDSAVYLCASSSIAGTTYNEQFFGPGTRLTVL.

This clonotype has a count of ten or more. The rearrangement joins TRBV20-1 to TRBJ2-2, with TRBD2 matching over 14 bases. The CDR3 sequence is 19 residues long. Germline lookup yields CDR1 DFQATT and CDR2 SNEGSKA (reference sequence). V shed 0 bases and J 1 base; nucleotides not matched to a gene: 7. CDR3: CSAREWRTSGGWNTGELFF. CDR3 in DNA: TGCAGTGCTAGAGAGTGGAGGACTAGCGGGGGGTGGAACACCGGGGAGCTGTTTTTT.

Regarding this clonotype: One junction end does not reproduce the germline sequence, and a read error may be involved. V gene TRBV7-3 combines with J gene TRBJ2-5; 9 bases align to TRBD2. Germline V gene sequence: CDR1 SGHTA, CDR2 FQGTGA. This CDR3 contains 14 residues. The CDR3 region has the DNA TGTGCCAGCAGCCTGACTCTTAGCGGGAGCCTTCCCGTTTTC. Encoded protein: CASSLTLSGSLPVF.

The chain employs TRBV24-1 and TRBJ2-7, with 9 bases fitting TRBD1. J was trimmed by 0 bases and V by 11 bases; bases with no gene match: 7. CDR1 and CDR2 (germline): KGHDR, SFDVKD. CDR3 length: 14 residues. CDR3 protein: CASSGTGSSYEQYF. The CDR3 DNA follows: TGTGCCAGCTCCGGGACAGGGAGCTCCTACGAGCAGTACTTC.

There are a few counts of this clonotype. V is TRBV2 and J is TRBJ1-5; D is unresolved. The CDR3 runs 16 residues. CDR1 and CDR2 (germline): SNHLY, FYNNEI. V was trimmed by 3 bases and J by 0 bases, leaving 12 bases between them. CDR3 protein: CASSEVGAYSNQPQHF. The CDR3 DNA sequence: TGTGCCAGCAGTGAGGTGGGAGCGTATAGCAATCAGCCCCAGCATTTT.